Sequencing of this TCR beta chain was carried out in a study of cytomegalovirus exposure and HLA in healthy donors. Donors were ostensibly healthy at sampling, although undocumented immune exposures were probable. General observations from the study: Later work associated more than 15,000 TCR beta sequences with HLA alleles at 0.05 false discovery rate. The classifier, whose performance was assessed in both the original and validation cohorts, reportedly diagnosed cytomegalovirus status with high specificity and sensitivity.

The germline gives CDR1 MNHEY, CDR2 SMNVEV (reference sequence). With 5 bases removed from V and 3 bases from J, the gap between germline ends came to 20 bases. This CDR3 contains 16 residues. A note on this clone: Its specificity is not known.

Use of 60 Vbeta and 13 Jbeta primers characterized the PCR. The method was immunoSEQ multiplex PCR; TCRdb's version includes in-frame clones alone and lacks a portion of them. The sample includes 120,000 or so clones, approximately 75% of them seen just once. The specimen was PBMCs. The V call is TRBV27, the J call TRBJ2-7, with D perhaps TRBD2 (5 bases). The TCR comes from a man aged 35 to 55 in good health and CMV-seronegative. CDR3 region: CASSPHSSGKGYEQYF. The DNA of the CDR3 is TGTGCCAGCAGTCCCCACTCTTCCGGGAAGGGCTACGAGCAGTACTTC.